These T cell receptor beta chains were read from a single sample in a study of T-cell memory formation after mild COVID-19. TCRdb fed the 5' RACE reads into MiXCR, producing one record per CDR3 protein. The data contain approximately 150,000 distinct CDR3 sequences, about 14% of them singletons. The sample taken for sequencing was PBMCs or a T cell subset sorted from them (not recorded which). The source of these receptors is an adult woman who had mild COVID-19 (a few samples of this study predate the infection). Cell type and time point are not known. Both conserved end residues are part of each CDR3. The order of the fields is J gene, D gene, V gene, clone size, CDR3 protein, CDR3 DNA. A D gene is named only where the DNA matches it firmly. A clone size is listed for some rows: how often the clone was seen (once, few, many), or a class if it is expanded.

TRBJ2-1 | TRBD2 | TRBV20-1 | many | CSASSSGSWDEQFF | TGCAGTGCTAGCTCTAGCGGGAGTTGGGATGAGCAGTTCTTC
TRBJ2-7 | TRBD2 | TRBV12-3/TRBV12-4 | NA | CASRADLAVYEQYF | TGTGCCAGCAGGGCCGATCTAGCGGTCTACGAGCAGTACTTC
TRBJ1-1 | NA | TRBV9 | NA | CASSVEWGGNTEAFF | TGTGCCAGCAGCGTGGAGTGGGGAGGGAACACTGAAGCTTTCTTT
TRBJ1-6 | NA | TRBV6-5 | few | CASSFRPRSYNSPLHF | TGTGCCAGCAGTTTCCGACCCCGGAGCTATAATTCACCCCTCCACTTT
TRBJ2-2 | NA | TRBV14 | NA | CASSLPGPNTGELFF | TGTGCCAGCAGCCTCCCAGGACCGAACACCGGGGAGCTGTTTTTT
TRBJ2-2 | NA | TRBV3-1 | few | CASSQARVSGELFF | TGTGCCAGCAGCCAAGCACGGGTGTCCGGGGAGCTGTTTTTT
TRBJ1-2 | NA | TRBV7-2 | few | CASSPLGAGGSAYGYTF | TGTGCCAGCAGCCCCCTAGGGGCTGGGGGCTCGGCCTATGGCTACACCTTC
TRBJ2-5 | TRBD1 | TRBV11-3 | NA | CASSEGGPRETQYF | TGTGCCAGCAGCGAAGGGGGCCCCCGAGAGACCCAGTACTTC
TRBJ1-2 | NA | TRBV7-9 | few | CASSVLTGNYGYTF | TGTGCCAGCAGCGTCTTGACTGGTAACTATGGCTACACCTTC
TRBJ2-3 | NA | TRBV4-3 | few | CASSRHGTSTDTQYF | TGCGCCAGCAGCCGGCACGGGACTAGCACAGATACGCAGTATTTT
TRBJ2-3 | NA | TRBV4-3 | few | CASSQEVTGEADTQYF | TGCGCCAGCAGCCAAGAAGTTACTGGTGAGGCAGATACGCAGTATTTT
TRBJ1-1 | NA | TRBV7-9 | NA | CASSLGRHGPGGTEAFF | TGTGCCAGCAGCTTGGGGCGCCACGGGCCCGGGGGCACTGAAGCTTTCTTT
TRBJ2-2 | NA | TRBV9 | NA | CASSTQQGMPGELFF | TGTGCCAGCAGCACTCAACAGGGAATGCCCGGGGAGCTGTTTTTT
TRBJ2-1 | NA | TRBV6-2/TRBV6-3 | few | CASARPYNEQFF | TGTGCCAGCGCTCGCCCCTACAATGAGCAGTTCTTC
TRBJ2-3 | NA | TRBV24-1 | few | CATSDYGDTQYF | TGTGCCACCAGTGATTACGGAGATACGCAGTATTTT
TRBJ2-1 | TRBD2 | TRBV24-1 | NA | CATSDPTGTSGGLYNEQFF | TGTGCCACCAGTGATCCGACCGGGACTAGCGGGGGGCTCTACAATGAGCAGTTCTTC
TRBJ2-3 | NA | TRBV4-3 | few | CASSPRTGTGADTQYF | TGCGCCAGCAGCCCGAGGACCGGGACCGGGGCAGATACGCAGTATTTT
TRBJ2-1 | TRBD2 | TRBV9 | few | CASSVLGGNYNEQFF | TGTGCCAGCAGCGTATTGGGGGGGAACTACAATGAGCAGTTCTTC
TRBJ2-3 | NA | TRBV5-5 | few | CASSLLTGPRGDTQYF | TGTGCCAGCAGCCTCCTGACCGGTCCCCGAGGAGATACGCAGTATTTT
TRBJ2-5 | TRBD1 | TRBV7-2 | NA | CASSRGQGWETQYF | TGTGCCAGCAGCCGGGGACAGGGTTGGGAGACCCAGTACTTC
TRBJ2-7 | TRBD2 | TRBV5-1 | NA | CASSFLPGTSGGYEQYF | TGCGCCAGCAGCTTCCTGCCGGGGACTAGCGGGGGCTACGAGCAGTACTTC
TRBJ2-7 | NA | TRBV20-1 | many | CSASDSRVEQYF | TGCAGTGCTAGTGACAGTAGAGTCGAGCAGTACTTC
TRBJ1-1 | TRBD1 | TRBV29-1 | NA | CSVRDRGDTEAFF | TGCAGCGTCCGGGACAGGGGGGACACTGAAGCTTTCTTT
TRBJ2-1 | TRBD1 | TRBV2 | few | CASSAGTGVFNEQFF | TGTGCCAGCAGTGCCGGGACAGGGGTGTTCAATGAGCAGTTCTTC
TRBJ2-7 | NA | TRBV12-3/TRBV12-4 | NA | CASNVAGEDYEQYF | TGTGCCAGCAACGTCGCAGGCGAAGACTACGAGCAGTACTTC
TRBJ2-2 | NA | TRBV28 | few | CASGHGLSDTGELFF | TGTGCCAGCGGACACGGCCTCTCGGACACCGGGGAGCTGTTTTTT
TRBJ2-1 | NA | TRBV7-9 | NA | CASSLRAASFNEQFF | TGTGCCAGCAGCTTAAGGGCGGCTAGTTTCAATGAGCAGTTCTTC
TRBJ2-1 | TRBD2 | TRBV19 | few | CASSLVAGGNEQFF | TGTGCCAGTAGTCTGGTAGCCGGGGGGAATGAGCAGTTCTTC
TRBJ1-6 | NA | TRBV5-1 | few | CASSLPTHNSPLHF | TGCGCCAGCAGCTTGCCGACACATAATTCACCCCTCCACTTT